This TCR beta chain was observed in a study of CD8+CD57+ T cells in acquired aplastic anemia. TCR beta VDJ and CDR3 were profiled, and genomic DNA was the template. TCRdb reprocessed the reads with MiXCR, giving one entry per CDR3 protein. The sample shows about 210,000 distinct CDR3 sequences, about 37% of them seen only once. J was trimmed by 6 bases and V by 6 bases; bases with no gene match: 5. This CDR3 is 14 amino acids long. Germline-derived CDR1 and CDR2 are LNHDA and SQIVND (reference sequence). Sequencing was done on a sample of sorted CD4+, CD8+, or CD8+CD57+ T cells (not recorded which) from PBMCs. The V call is TRBV19, the J call TRBJ1-2; 12 nucleotides align to TRBD1. The receptor comes from a human donor in good health, serving as a control. The CDR3 DNA is TGTGCCAGTAGCCGGGACAGGGGGCGGAATGGCTACACCTTC. This gives the protein CASSRDRGRNGYTF.